These T cell receptor beta chains were read from a single sample in a study of shared T cell receptors in the human thymus. Assay used: immunoSEQ multiplex PCR; TCRdb lists only in-frame clones, some missing. In the table there are 550,000 to 800,000 clones, 75% to 90% of which are singletons. The same data also contributed to another study, on human thymus T cells.

Input material: thymocytes. All receptors derive from a girl less than two years old with a congenital heart defect. The CDR3 runs from the conserved cysteine through the conserved F or W.

CDR3 protein: CASSSSQQRGTEAFF
CDR3 length: 15
V gene: TRBV5-1

CDR3 protein: CASTLGGGYEQYF
CDR3 length: 13
V gene: TRBV6-1

CDR3 protein: CASRAGQGPRGSYNEQFF
CDR3 length: 18
V gene: TRBV10-2

CDR3 protein: CASSYAGGYEQYF
CDR3 length: 13
V gene: TRBV6-5

CDR3 protein: CASSKFDSLSFYEQYF
CDR3 length: 16
V gene: TRBV28

CDR3 protein: CASSLDNSTDTEAFF
CDR3 length: 15
V gene: TRBV5-6

CDR3 protein: CASSKGKNQPQHF
CDR3 length: 13
V gene: TRBV19

CDR3 protein: CASSSGQGPQYF
CDR3 length: 12
V gene: TRBV7-7

CDR3 protein: CASSQLRQGAYLGGNYGYTF
CDR3 length: 20
V gene: TRBV4-3

CDR3 protein: CASSVGPIGQQETQYF
CDR3 length: 16
V gene: TRBV9

CDR3 protein: CASSLRAPWGQNYGYTF
CDR3 length: 17
V gene: TRBV7-2

CDR3 protein: CASSLEVRGQVYGYTF
CDR3 length: 16
V gene: TRBV5-4

CDR3 protein: CASSLTGGPHDRPNYGYTF
CDR3 length: 19
V gene: TRBV5-5

CDR3 protein: CASSQAAGHLTNYGYTF
CDR3 length: 17
V gene: TRBV4-1

CDR3 protein: CASSLEGAPNSPLHF
CDR3 length: 15
V gene: TRBV5-1

CDR3 protein: CASSEALQETQYF
CDR3 length: 13
V gene: TRBV2

CDR3 protein: CASSQDRGQGGYTF
CDR3 length: 14
V gene: TRBV4-1

CDR3 protein: CASSWTVQPQHF
CDR3 length: 12
V gene: TRBV19

CDR3 protein: CASSYRQAPLNYGYTF
CDR3 length: 16
V gene: TRBV6-5

CDR3 protein: CASSLSAEGYGYTF
CDR3 length: 14
V gene: TRBV27

CDR3 protein: CASSHLGGTGGEFCQPQHF
CDR3 length: 19
V gene: TRBV28

CDR3 protein: CASSAAGGMNTEAFF
CDR3 length: 15
V gene: TRBV7-6

CDR3 protein: CASSAGGGETQYF
CDR3 length: 13
V gene: TRBV7-8

CDR3 protein: CASSQGRGKGGLPTFTEAFF
CDR3 length: 20
V gene: TRBV14

CDR3 protein: CASSLAAGQGRYYGYTF
CDR3 length: 17
V gene: TRBV5-4

CDR3 protein: CASAGRGVSYNEQFF
CDR3 length: 15
V gene: TRBV6-5

CDR3 protein: CASSLIRGPIYGYTF
CDR3 length: 15
V gene: TRBV6-5

CDR3 protein: CASSLGKGVQETQYF
CDR3 length: 15
V gene: TRBV28

CDR3 protein: CARSWNRDRGHDGYTF
CDR3 length: 16
V gene: TRBV7-5

CDR3 protein: CSVDHTSGGAGELFF
CDR3 length: 15
V gene: TRBV29-1

CDR3 protein: CASSVYTGEHGYTF
CDR3 length: 14
V gene: TRBV19

CDR3 protein: CASSEGDRAHNYGYTF
CDR3 length: 16
V gene: TRBV25-1

CDR3 protein: CAWRDHSGAFTDTQYF
CDR3 length: 16
V gene: TRBV30

CDR3 protein: CASSQEWGAGELFF
CDR3 length: 14
V gene: TRBV4-1

CDR3 protein: CASRPTGFNTEAFF
CDR3 length: 14
V gene: TRBV6-5

CDR3 protein: CASGLADPGYGYTF
CDR3 length: 14
V gene: TRBV12-5

CDR3 protein: CASKGRTGLNTEAFF
CDR3 length: 15
V gene: TRBV6-1

CDR3 protein: CASSPVLVQENEKLFF
CDR3 length: 16
V gene: TRBV21-1

CDR3 protein: CASSLSPLHGRMNTEAFF
CDR3 length: 18
V gene: TRBV7-9

CDR3 protein: CSVGQGANGYTF
CDR3 length: 12
V gene: TRBV29-1

CDR3 protein: CAISESHQGSLYGYTF
CDR3 length: 16
V gene: TRBV10-3

CDR3 protein: CASSQRGLAGGDEQFF
CDR3 length: 16
V gene: TRBV4-1

CDR3 protein: CASTPSGGPNTGELFF
CDR3 length: 16
V gene: TRBV11-2

CDR3 protein: CASSGGRELWGNTEAFF
CDR3 length: 17
V gene: TRBV9

CDR3 protein: CASSQSYPRDNRGEQYF
CDR3 length: 17
V gene: TRBV11-2

CDR3 protein: CARSSLFAGTSTDTQYF
CDR3 length: 17
V gene: TRBV5-3

CDR3 protein: CASSDRHRVFYEQYF
CDR3 length: 15
V gene: TRBV19

CDR3 protein: CASSLAPVTGELFF
CDR3 length: 14
V gene: TRBV4-1

CDR3 protein: CASREGQSYGYTF
CDR3 length: 13
V gene: TRBV5-1

CDR3 protein: CSVERGTDEKLFF
CDR3 length: 13
V gene: TRBV29-1

CDR3 protein: CASSKEKVNTEAFF
CDR3 length: 14
V gene: TRBV6-1

CDR3 protein: CASSEEGSLGLSTDTQYF
CDR3 length: 18
V gene: TRBV25-1